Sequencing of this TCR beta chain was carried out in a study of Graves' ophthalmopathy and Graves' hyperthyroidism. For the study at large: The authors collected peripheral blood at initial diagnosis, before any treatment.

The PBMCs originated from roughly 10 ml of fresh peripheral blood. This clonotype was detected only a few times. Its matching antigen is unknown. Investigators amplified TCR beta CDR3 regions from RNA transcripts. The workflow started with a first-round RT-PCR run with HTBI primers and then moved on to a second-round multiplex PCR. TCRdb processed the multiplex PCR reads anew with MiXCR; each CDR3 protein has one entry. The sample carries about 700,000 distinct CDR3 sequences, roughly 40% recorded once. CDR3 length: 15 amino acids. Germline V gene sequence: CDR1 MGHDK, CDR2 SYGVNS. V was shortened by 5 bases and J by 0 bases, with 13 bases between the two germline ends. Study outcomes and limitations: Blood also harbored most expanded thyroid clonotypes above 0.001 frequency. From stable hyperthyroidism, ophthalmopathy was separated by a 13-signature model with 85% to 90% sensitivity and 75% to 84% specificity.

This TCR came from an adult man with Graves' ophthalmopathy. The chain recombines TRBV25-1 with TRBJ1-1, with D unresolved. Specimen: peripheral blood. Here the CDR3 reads CASSPRTIVNTEAFF. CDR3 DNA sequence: TGTGCCAGCAGTCCAAGGACGATAGTGAACACTGAAGCTTTCTTT. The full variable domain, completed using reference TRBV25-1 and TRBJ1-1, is EADIYQTPRYLVIGTGKKITLECSQTMGHDKMYWYQQDPGMELHLIHYSYGVNSTEKGDLSSESTVSRIRTEHFPLTLESARPSHTSQYLCASSPRTIVNTEAFFGQGTRLTVV.